This T cell receptor beta chain was sequenced for a study of T cell changes during pregnancy in multiple sclerosis. Profiled with immunoSEQ multiplex PCR; TCRdb holds only in-frame clones, not every one. This table has approximately 50,000 clones, over 80% appearing once. This CDR3 is built from 16 residues. The sample consisted of CD8+ T cells from peripheral blood mononuclear cells, taken after pregnancy. J is TRBJ1-5 and V is TRBV12-2; the D call in the table, TRBD1, was not verified against the DNA. TRBV12-2 is designated a pseudogene. This receptor was taken from a female donor with multiple sclerosis, enrolled in a pregnancy study. The CDR3 DNA is TGTGCAAGTCGCTCATCGGGAATTACAGGGCATCAGCCCCAGCATTTT. As protein: CASRSSGITGHQPQHF.